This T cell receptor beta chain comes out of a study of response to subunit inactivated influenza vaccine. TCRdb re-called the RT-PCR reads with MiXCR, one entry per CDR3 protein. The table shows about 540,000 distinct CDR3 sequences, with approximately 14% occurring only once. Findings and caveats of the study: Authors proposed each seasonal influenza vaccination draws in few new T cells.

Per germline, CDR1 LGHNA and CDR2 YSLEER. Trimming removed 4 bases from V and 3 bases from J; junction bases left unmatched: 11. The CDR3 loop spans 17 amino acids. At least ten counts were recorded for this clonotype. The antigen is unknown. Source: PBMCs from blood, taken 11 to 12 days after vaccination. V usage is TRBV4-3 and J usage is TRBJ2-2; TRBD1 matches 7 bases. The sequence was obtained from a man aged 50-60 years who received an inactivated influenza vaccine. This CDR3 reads CASSPSRDSRYTGELFF. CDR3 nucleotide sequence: TGCGCCAGCAGCCCCAGCCGGGACAGCCGATACACCGGGGAGCTGTTTTTT.